This is a list of T cell receptor beta chains from one sample in a study of post-analysis software for immune sequencing data. TCRdb reprocessed the PCR reads with MiXCR, giving one entry per CDR3 protein. The sample shows 650,000 to 850,000 distinct CDR3 sequences, approximately 44% of them seen only once. Sample: blood. The receptors stem from a girl between 10 and 17 years old with multiple sclerosis. The CDR3 runs from the conserved cysteine through the conserved F or W. The D gene is left open where the match is weak. Clone sizes are given selectively: once, few, many, or a class where the clone is expanded.

>TRBV9|-|TRBD1|TRBJ2-1
TGTGCCAGCAGCGTAGGACAGGGGGCGCGCAATGAGCAGTTCTTC
CASSVGQGARNEQFF
>TRBV16|once|-|TRBJ2-7
TGTGCCAGCAGCCAACCCTTTCGTGGGGCCTACGAGCAGTACTTC
CASSQPFRGAYEQYF
>TRBV29-1|few|TRBD1|TRBJ1-2
TGCAGCGCCCAGACAGGGGGCGGCTATGGCTACACCTTC
CSAQTGGGYGYTF
>TRBV3-1|-|-|TRBJ1-1
TGTGCCAGCAGCCACGGCGGGGGACCGAACACTGAAGCTTTCTTT
CASSHGGGPNTEAFF
>TRBV20-1|-|-|TRBJ2-1
TGCAGTGCTAAACTAGCTACCGACAATGAGCAGTGCTTC
CSAKLATDNEQCF
>TRBV5-1|-|-|TRBJ2-5
TGCGCCAGCAGCCCCGGAGGCGGCAGTGGCGGGACCCAGTACTTC
CASSPGGGSGGTQYF
>TRBV7-2|-|-|TRBJ2-7
TGTGCCAGCAGCCCCTATCAGGGGACCTACGAGCAGTACTTC
CASSPYQGTYEQYF
>TRBV5-1|-|-|TRBJ2-1
TGCGCCAGCAGCTTAGGTTACGGTAGCTCCTACAATGAGCAGTTCTTC
CASSLGYGSSYNEQFF
>TRBV20-1|many|-|TRBJ1-2
TGCAGTGCGGGATGGGAGGGAAACTATGGCTACACCTTC
CSAGWEGNYGYTF
>TRBV2|many|TRBD2|TRBJ2-3
TGTGCCAGCAGGCGGGGGGTTTCAGATACGCAGTATTTT
CASRRGVSDTQYF
>TRBV5-1|once|-|TRBJ2-1
TGCGCCAGCAGCTTGGCGCTAGGCTACTACAATGAGCAGTTCTTC
CASSLALGYYNEQFF
>TRBV20-1|few|TRBD2|TRBJ2-7
TGCAGTGCTAGAATCGGACTAGCGGGAGGTTCCTACGAGCAGTACTTC
CSARIGLAGGSYEQYF
>TRBV7-2|-|TRBD1|TRBJ2-5
TGTGCCAGCAGCTTAGTGGGACAGGGGTGGGAGACCCAGTACTTC
CASSLVGQGWETQYF
>TRBV12-3/TRBV12-4|-|-|TRBJ1-4
TGTGCCAGCAGTCCCTATACGATCGGGGGTCGAGAAAAACTGTTTTTT
CASSPYTIGGREKLFF
>TRBV5-1|-|-|TRBJ2-7
TGCGCCAGCAGACAGGGTTCCGACGAGCAGTACTTC
CASRQGSDEQYF
>TRBV7-9|many|-|TRBJ2-1
TGTGCCAGCAGTTTATCCTACAATGAGCAGTTCTTC
CASSLSYNEQFF
>TRBV30|few|TRBD2|TRBJ2-1
TGTGCCTGGAGTACAATAGCGGGAGCCCACAATGAGCAGTTCTTC
CAWSTIAGAHNEQFF
>TRBV20-1|-|-|TRBJ2-3
TGCAGTGCTCCATCGTTCACTAGCTCCGGAGATGGAGGCACAGATACGCAGTATTTT
CSAPSFTSSGDGGTDTQYF
>TRBV20-1|-|TRBD2|TRBJ2-5
TGCAGTGCTAGTAAGCTTAGCGGGAGGGCCGCCGAGACCCAGTACTTC
CSASKLSGRAAETQYF
>TRBV29-1|few|-|TRBJ2-5
TGCAGCTTTTGGGGCATCCAAGAGACCCAGTACTTC
CSFWGIQETQYF
>TRBV20-1|few|-|TRBJ2-1
TGCAGTGCTAGAGGAAGAGGGGCCTACAATGAGCAGTTCTTC
CSARGRGAYNEQFF
>TRBV7-6|-|-|TRBJ2-1
TGTGCCAGCAGCTTAGGGGCCAAGAGCTCCTACAATGAGCAGTTCTTC
CASSLGAKSSYNEQFF
>TRBV28|-|TRBD1|TRBJ2-1
TGTGCCAGCAGTCCGGGACAGGGGGCGGTAGCCTACAATGAGCAGTTCTTC
CASSPGQGAVAYNEQFF
>TRBV6-5|once|TRBD2|TRBJ2-1
TGTGCCAGCAGTACAACTAGCGGGCCCTCCTACAATGAGCAGTTCTTC
CASSTTSGPSYNEQFF
>TRBV4-3|-|TRBD2|TRBJ2-3
TGCGCCAGCAGCCCTGGGGTAGCGGGAGGGACAGATACGCAGTATTTT
CASSPGVAGGTDTQYF
>TRBV28|few|TRBD2|TRBJ2-3
TGTGCCAGCAGTTCCCACCCGACTAGCGGGGACCCTACGCAGTATTTT
CASSSHPTSGDPTQYF
>TRBV15|few|-|TRBJ2-1
TGTGCCACCAGCAGAGACGACTGGCCTAGCAGGAGCTCCTACAATGAGCAGTTCTTC
CATSRDDWPSRSSYNEQFF
>TRBV29-1|few|-|TRBJ1-1
TGCAGCGGCGGCGCTGCGTCGTACGGCACTGAAGCTTTCTTT
CSGGAASYGTEAFF
>TRBV10-3|-|TRBD1|TRBJ1-2
TGTGCCATCAGTCTGCGGACAGGGGGCGATGGCTACACCTTC
CAISLRTGGDGYTF
>TRBV14|few|-|TRBJ2-7
TGTGCCAGCAGCCAAGATATAGGCCTCGAGCAGTACTTC
CASSQDIGLEQYF
>TRBV7-3|-|TRBD1|TRBJ2-1
TGTGCCGGCAGCTTAACGGTAGGGGGCGGCCCCTACAATGAGCAGTTCTTC
CAGSLTVGGGPYNEQFF
>TRBV21-1|-|-|TRBJ1-2
TGTGCCAGCAGCAGCGGGGACAGGAGATACTATGGCTACACCTTC
CASSSGDRRYYGYTF
>TRBV13|-|-|TRBJ1-2
TGTGCCAGCAGCGTCCGACAGTTTAACTATGGCTACACCTTC
CASSVRQFNYGYTF